This T cell receptor (beta chain) was retrieved from a study of brain T cells in children with intractable seizures. Data came from immunoSEQ multiplex PCR; TCRdb stores just in-frame clones and leaves some out. The table has fewer than 9,500 clones, 65% to 80% seen once. General observations from the study: HCMV serostatus was not known, and viral specificity came from CDR3 similarity only. Pre- and post-surgery blood differed in depth, so pre-surgery absences may be undersampling.

This clone was detected only a few times. Its antigen is not identified. The sequenced cases were selected for having the highest brain T cell transcript signatures. This TCR came from a boy in the first two years of life with tuberous sclerosis and intractable seizures. The sample here was resected brain tissue, taken at surgery.

The CDR3 DNA is TGTGCCAGTAGTATAGTAGGCGGCGGATCCAATCAGCCCCAGCATTTT. It translates to CASSIVGGGSNQPQHF. The J gene is TRBJ1-5, the V gene TRBV19, with D uncertain. The CDR3 has 16 amino acids. Trimming pared 1 base from V and 3 bases from J, leaving 13 bases between. Germline CDR1 reads LNHDA; CDR2 reads SQIVND (reference sequence).